This entry is about one TCR beta chain. Its matching antigen is unknown. This sample was included in a study of cytomegalovirus exposure and HLA in healthy donors. Study information: Early released data had tens of millions of unique TCRs, all coming from HLA-typed donors.

Researchers ran the PCR with 60 Vbeta and 13 Jbeta primers. The table came from immunoSEQ multiplex PCR; TCRdb's copy has only in-frame clones and leaves some out. The sample contains some 130,000 clones, more than 80% of which appear only once. Findings and limits, study-wide: Associated with cytomegalovirus, according to the listing, were around 160 TCR beta chains.

The CDR3 runs 16 residues. V lost 4 bases and J lost 6, with 16 bases in between. CDR1 is MNHEY and CDR2 is SVGAGI in the germline V gene. The V and J genes are TRBV6-5 and TRBJ1-6, with D possibly matching TRBD1 (5 bases). This sequence originates from a woman aged 25 to 39 in good health and CMV-seropositive. Material for sequencing was PBMCs. The CDR3 DNA sequence: TGTGCCAGCAGTTGCTCGGCCGGGGGTTTTAATTCACCCCTCCACTTT. Its translation: CASSCSAGGFNSPLHF.